This T cell receptor beta chain was sequenced in a study of T-cell memory formation after mild COVID-19. Overall study context: Clusters were largely donor specific. Findings and limits, study-wide: Day 15 to 85 contracting clones showed balanced CD4/CD8; day 15 to 37 expanders favored CD4+. Nothing showed for sure that second-wave clones peaking on day 37 were SARS-CoV-2 specific.

Constant-segment primers served in 5'RACE that generated TCR alpha and TCR beta cDNA libraries bearing sample barcodes and UMIs. TCRdb recomputed calls from the 5' RACE reads with MiXCR, one row per CDR3 protein. The sample has 470,000 or so distinct CDR3 sequences, 20% to 25% seen once. This clonotype was counted a few times. Its target is unknown. This CDR3 is built from 15 residues. Trimming removed 5 bases from V and 3 bases from J; junction bases left unmatched: 5. Germline values: CDR1 SGHTA, CDR2 FQGNSA. The specimen was PBMCs or a T cell subset sorted from them (not recorded which). The chain uses TRBV7-2 and TRBJ2-7; 12 positions match TRBD2. The clonotype comes from an adult woman who had mild COVID-19 (a few samples of this study predate the infection). Cell type and time point are not known. The CDR3 region has the DNA TGTGCCAGCAGCGCGACTAGCGGGAGAGGCTACGAGCAGTACTTC. It is translated as CASSATSGRGYEQYF. The full variable domain, in which reference TRBV7-2 and TRBJ2-7 provide the parts outside the CDR3, is GAGVSQSPSNKVTEKGKDVELRCDPISGHTALYWYRQSLGQGLEFLIYFQGNSAPDKSGLPSDRFSAERTGGSVSTLTIQRTQQEDSAVYLCASSATSGRGYEQYFGPGTRLTVT.